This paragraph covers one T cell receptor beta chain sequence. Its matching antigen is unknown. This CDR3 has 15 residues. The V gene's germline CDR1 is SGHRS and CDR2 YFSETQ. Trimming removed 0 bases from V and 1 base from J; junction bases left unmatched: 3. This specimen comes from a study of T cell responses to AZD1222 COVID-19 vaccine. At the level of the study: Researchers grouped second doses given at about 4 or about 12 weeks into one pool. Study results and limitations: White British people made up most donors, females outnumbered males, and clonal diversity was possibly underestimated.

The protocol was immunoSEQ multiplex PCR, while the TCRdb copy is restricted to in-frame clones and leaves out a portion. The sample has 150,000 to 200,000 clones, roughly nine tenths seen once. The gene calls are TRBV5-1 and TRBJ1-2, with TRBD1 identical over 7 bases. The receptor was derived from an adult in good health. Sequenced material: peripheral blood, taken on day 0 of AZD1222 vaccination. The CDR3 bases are TGCGCCAGCAGCTTGGGGGGACAGTTTAACTATGGCTACACCTTC. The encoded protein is CASSLGGQFNYGYTF.